This is a list of T cell receptor beta chains from one sample in a study of cytomegalovirus exposure and HLA in healthy donors. Sequencing was performed with immunoSEQ multiplex PCR; in TCRdb, only in-frame clones are kept and a portion is missing. The repertoire includes roughly 69,000 clones, 76% of them detected once, and around 3.3% sits in the top ten. Sequenced sample: PBMCs. Source of these receptors: a man in his late teens or twenties in good health and CMV-seronegative. Each CDR3 is given with its conserved first and last residue. A D gene is named only where the DNA matches it firmly. Size is stated for part of the rows, as once, few or many counts, or as a class when the clone is expanded.

cdr3_length clone_size j_call d_call v_call cdr3_nt cdr3_aa
15 - TRBJ1-2 - TRBV5-6 TGTGCCAGCAGCTTCACTCTGCAGGGAGGAGATGGCTACACCTTC CASSFTLQGGDGYTF
13 few TRBJ1-1 TRBD1 TRBV5-1 TGCGCCAGCAGCCGAGAGGGGGCCAGTGAAGCTTTCTTT CASSREGASEAFF
17 few TRBJ2-6 TRBD1 TRBV5-1 TGCGCCAGCAGTTGGGCGGACAGGGGAGCTGGGGCCAACGTCCTGACTTTC CASSWADRGAGANVLTF
14 - TRBJ1-2 TRBD1 TRBV5-1 TGCGCCAGCGGCCCGGGACAGGAGAAGGATGGCTACACCTTC CASGPGQEKDGYTF
13 once TRBJ2-1 - TRBV30 TGTGCCTGGGACAGGATGACCTACAATGAGCAGTTCTTC CAWDRMTYNEQFF
15 - TRBJ2-5 - TRBV4-1 TGCGCCAGCAGCCCGGGAGTCGGGACCCAAGAGACCCAGTACTTC CASSPGVGTQETQYF
19 - TRBJ2-3 TRBD2 TRBV19 TGTGCCAGTAGAGGGAGGACTAGCGGGGGTGGTAAGTCCCCAGATACGCAGTATTTT CASRGRTSGGGKSPDTQYF
13 - TRBJ1-5 - TRBV30 TGTGCCTGGAGTACAGGCCCGCATCAGCCCCAGCATTTT CAWSTGPHQPQHF
13 - TRBJ1-2 - TRBV6-5 TGTGCCAGCAGTAACGGGGGGGCTGGTGGCTACACCTTC CASSNGGAGGYTF
16 once TRBJ2-1 - TRBV9 TGTGCCAGCAGCGTAGCCCTTGGGGGGGCCGGGGATGAGCAGTTCTTC CASSVALGGAGDEQFF
13 - TRBJ1-1 - TRBV7-3 TGTGCCAGCAGCTTAAACAGGAACACTGAAGCTTTCTTT CASSLNRNTEAFF
15 - TRBJ2-2 - TRBV4-3 TGCGCCAGCAGCCAAATCACATGGGCTGGCGGGGAGCTGTTTTTT CASSQITWAGGELFF
16 few TRBJ1-6 TRBD1 TRBV27 TGTGCCAGCAGGACACAGGGGGGGTCCGATAATTCACCCCTCCACTTT CASRTQGGSDNSPLHF
17 - TRBJ2-1 TRBD2 TRBV15 TGTGCCACCAGCAGAGATTTAGCGGGGGGGCCTATAAATGAGCAGTTCTTC CATSRDLAGGPINEQFF
15 - TRBJ1-2 - TRBV7-3 TGTGCCAGCAATAAGGGCCCGGGGACTAACTATGGCTACACCTTC CASNKGPGTNYGYTF
15 - TRBJ1-1 - TRBV14 TGTGCCAGCAGAAGATTGAGTGTTGGGGGCGCTGAAGCTTTCTTT CASRRLSVGGAEAFF